There are many counts of the clone carrying this TCR beta chain. This record belongs to a study of regulatory T cells in long-lasting Graves disease. With iRepertoire HTBI primers and Arm-PCR of CDR3 regions, TCR beta libraries were built. MiXCR, run by TCRdb on the multiplex PCR reads, gives a single entry per CDR3 protein. This table holds some 490,000 distinct CDR3 sequences, about 11% found once. Time point in this sample: newly diagnosed GD, antithyroid drugs for less than 3 months. After RNA was extracted from PBMCs, the TCR library was made from it. It was by American Thyroid Association guidelines that Graves' disease was diagnosed. This CDR3 contains 16 residues. V dropped 7 bases and J dropped 3 bases, with 24 bases sitting between them. Germline CDR1 is SQVTM and CDR2 is ANQGSEA. The sample was also reused in another study, on T cells in Graves' hyperthyroidism and ophthalmopathy.

The material was peripheral blood mononuclear cells (PBMCs), obtained at new diagnosis, from a patient treated with antithyroid drugs. The receptor was derived from a woman aged 25-40 years with Graves disease. The chain combines TRBV29-1 with TRBJ1-2; D not resolved. CDR3 in DNA: TGCAGCGCCATAAATAGCGGTCGGTGGGGAGACTATGGCTACACCTTC. Translation gives CSAINSGRWGDYGYTF.